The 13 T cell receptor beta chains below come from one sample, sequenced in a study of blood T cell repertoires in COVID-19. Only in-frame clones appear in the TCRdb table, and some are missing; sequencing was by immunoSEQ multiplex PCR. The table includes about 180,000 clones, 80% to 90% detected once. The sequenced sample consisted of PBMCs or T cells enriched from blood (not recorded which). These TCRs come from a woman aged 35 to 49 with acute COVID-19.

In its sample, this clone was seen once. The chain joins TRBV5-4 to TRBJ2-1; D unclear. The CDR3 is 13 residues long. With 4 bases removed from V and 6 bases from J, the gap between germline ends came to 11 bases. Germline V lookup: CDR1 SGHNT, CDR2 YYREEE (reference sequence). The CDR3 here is CASSTGPPNEQFF. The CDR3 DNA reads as TGTGCCAGCAGCACGGGTCCTCCCAATGAGCAGTTCTTC.

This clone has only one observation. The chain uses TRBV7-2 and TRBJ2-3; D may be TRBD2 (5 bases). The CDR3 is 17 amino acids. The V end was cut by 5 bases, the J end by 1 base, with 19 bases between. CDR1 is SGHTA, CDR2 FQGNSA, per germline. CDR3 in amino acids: CASSPRPLAIRTDTQYF. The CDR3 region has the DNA TGTGCCAGCAGCCCCCGGCCGCTAGCTATTCGCACAGATACGCAGTATTTT.

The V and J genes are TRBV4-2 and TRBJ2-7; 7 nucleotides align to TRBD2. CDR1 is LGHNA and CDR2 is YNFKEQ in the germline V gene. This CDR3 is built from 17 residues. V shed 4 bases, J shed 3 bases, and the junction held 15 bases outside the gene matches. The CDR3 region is CASSRQGGGGGGYEQYF. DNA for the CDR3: TGTGCCAGCAGCCGCCAAGGCGGCGGGGGTGGCGGCTACGAGCAGTACTTC.

CDR3 DNA sequence: TGTGCCAGCAGCTTAGGAAGGCGGGAAGTGGACGAGCAGTACTTC. The encoded protein is CASSLGRREVDEQYF. The V and J genes are TRBV7-9 and TRBJ2-7; maybe TRBD2 (6 bases). Germline loops: CDR1 SEHNR, CDR2 FQNEAQ (reference sequence). The CDR3 runs 15 residues. V lost 1 base, J lost 5 bases, and 15 bases lay in between.

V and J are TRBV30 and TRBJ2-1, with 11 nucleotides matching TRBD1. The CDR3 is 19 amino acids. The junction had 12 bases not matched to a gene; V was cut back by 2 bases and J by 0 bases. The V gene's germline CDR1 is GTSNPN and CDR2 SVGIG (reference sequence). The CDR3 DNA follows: TGTGCCTGGAGTTCCGGGACAGGGGGACTAATCAGCTCCTACAATGAGCAGTTCTTC. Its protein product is CAWSSGTGGLISSYNEQFF.

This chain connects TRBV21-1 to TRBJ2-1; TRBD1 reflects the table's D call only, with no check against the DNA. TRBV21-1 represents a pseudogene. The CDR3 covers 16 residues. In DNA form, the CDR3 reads TGTGCCAGCAGCAAGCCTCAACAGAAAAATCCCAATGAGCAGTTCTTC. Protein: CASSKPQQKNPNEQFF.

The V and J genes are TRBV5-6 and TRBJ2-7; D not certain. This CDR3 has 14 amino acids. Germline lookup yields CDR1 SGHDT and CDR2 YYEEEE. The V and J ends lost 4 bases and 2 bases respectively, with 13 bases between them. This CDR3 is CASSPETATYEQYF. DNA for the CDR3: TGTGCCAGCAGCCCGGAGACTGCTACCTACGAGCAGTACTTC.

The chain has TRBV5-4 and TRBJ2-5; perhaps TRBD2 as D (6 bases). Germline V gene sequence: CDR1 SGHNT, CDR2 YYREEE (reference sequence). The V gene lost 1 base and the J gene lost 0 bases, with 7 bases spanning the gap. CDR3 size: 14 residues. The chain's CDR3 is CASSLRGDQETQYF. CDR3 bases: TGTGCCAGCAGCTTGCGCGGGGACCAAGAGACCCAGTACTTC.

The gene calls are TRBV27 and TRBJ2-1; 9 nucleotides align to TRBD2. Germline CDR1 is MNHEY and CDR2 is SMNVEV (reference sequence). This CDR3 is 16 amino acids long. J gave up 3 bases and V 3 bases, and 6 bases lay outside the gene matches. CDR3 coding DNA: TGTGCCAGCAGTTTGAACCTAGCGGGGAGCTACAATGAGCAGTTCTTC. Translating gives CASSLNLAGSYNEQFF.

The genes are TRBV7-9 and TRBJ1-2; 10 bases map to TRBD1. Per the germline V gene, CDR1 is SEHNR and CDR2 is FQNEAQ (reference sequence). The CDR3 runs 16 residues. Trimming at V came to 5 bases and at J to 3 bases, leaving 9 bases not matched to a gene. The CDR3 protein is CASSPETGGKDYGYTF. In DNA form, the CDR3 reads TGTGCCAGCAGCCCGGAGACAGGGGGCAAGGACTATGGCTACACCTTC.

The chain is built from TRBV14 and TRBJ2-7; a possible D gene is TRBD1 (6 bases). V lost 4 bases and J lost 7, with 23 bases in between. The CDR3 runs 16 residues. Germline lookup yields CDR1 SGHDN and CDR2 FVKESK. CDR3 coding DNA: TGTGCCAGCAGCCGCACGGGCACTAACAGGGCTCGTGAGCAGTACTTC. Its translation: CASSRTGTNRAREQYF.

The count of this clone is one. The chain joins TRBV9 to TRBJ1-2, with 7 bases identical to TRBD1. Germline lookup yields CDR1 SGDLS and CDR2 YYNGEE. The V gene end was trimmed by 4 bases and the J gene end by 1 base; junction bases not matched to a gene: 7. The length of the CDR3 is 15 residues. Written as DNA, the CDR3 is TGTGCCAGCAGCACTCAGGGGGGACTTAACTATGGCTACACCTTC. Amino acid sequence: CASSTQGGLNYGYTF.

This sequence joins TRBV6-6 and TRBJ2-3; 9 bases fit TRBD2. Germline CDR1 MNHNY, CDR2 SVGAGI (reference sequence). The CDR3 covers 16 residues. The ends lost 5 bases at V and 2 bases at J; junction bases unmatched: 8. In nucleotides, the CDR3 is TGTGCCAGCAGTAAGGGACTAGCAGTGTCCACAGATACGCAGTATTTT. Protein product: CASSKGLAVSTDTQYF.